This is a list of T cell receptor beta chains from one sample in a study of blood T cells in healthy people across ages. TCRdb processed the 5' RACE reads anew with MiXCR; each CDR3 protein has one entry. The profile shows about 780,000 distinct CDR3 sequences, about 47% of them singletons. Sequencing was carried out using blood. Source of these receptors: a man at least 80 years old in good health. CDR3s include the opening cysteine and the closing phenylalanine or tryptophan. D genes are given only for firm matches. Clone size is shown for a subset of rows, as once, few, many or a class of expanded clone.

cdr3_aa,cdr3_nt,clone_size,d_call,j_call,v_call
CAWSQGSPGVDTQYF,TGTGCCTGGAGCCAAGGGTCCCCTGGCGTTGATACGCAGTATTTT,-,-,TRBJ2-3,TRBV30
CSVESSMNTEAFF,TGCAGCGTTGAGTCGTCCATGAACACTGAAGCTTTCTTT,-,-,TRBJ1-1,TRBV29-1
CASSMSRDTQYF,TGTGCCAGCAGCATGTCTAGGGATACGCAGTATTTT,few,-,TRBJ2-3,TRBV7-2
CASSLGSKDNEKLFF,TGTGCCAGCAGCTTAGGATCCAAGGATAATGAAAAACTGTTTTTT,-,-,TRBJ1-4,TRBV7-9
CASSAGGMPRPYEQYF,TGTGCCAGCAGCGCCGGTGGGATGCCACGTCCGTACGAGCAGTACTTC,-,-,TRBJ2-7,TRBV9
CAIKPGLGETQYF,TGTGCCATCAAACCGGGACTAGGGGAGACCCAGTACTTC,few,TRBD2,TRBJ2-5,TRBV10-3
CASSYSPYSGANVLTF,TGTGCCAGCAGTTACTCCCCTTACTCTGGGGCCAACGTCCTGACTTTC,-,-,TRBJ2-6,TRBV6-2/TRBV6-3
CASRDTLYEQYF,TGTGCCAGCAGGGACACCCTCTACGAGCAGTACTTC,-,-,TRBJ2-7,TRBV6-5
CASSLVSSNQPQHF,TGTGCCAGCAGCTTAGTGTCTAGCAATCAGCCCCAGCATTTT,-,-,TRBJ1-5,TRBV11-2
CASNRQLSNQPQHF,TGTGCCAGCAATCGACAGCTCAGCAATCAGCCCCAGCATTTT,few,-,TRBJ1-5,TRBV28
CASSFGKLAGGSHEQYF,TGTGCCAGCAGTTTCGGGAAACTAGCGGGGGGGTCTCATGAGCAGTACTTC,-,TRBD2,TRBJ2-5,TRBV12-3/TRBV12-4
CASSLGGSFQETQYF,TGTGCCAGCAGCTTAGGCGGGAGTTTCCAAGAGACCCAGTACTTC,-,TRBD2,TRBJ2-5,TRBV7-9
CASSQEGTDSYEQYF,TGTGCCAGCAGCCAAGAAGGGACAGACTCCTACGAGCAGTACTTC,-,TRBD1,TRBJ2-7,TRBV4-2
CASSHREAYNEQFF,TGTGCCAGCAGCCATCGAGAGGCCTACAATGAGCAGTTCTTC,many,-,TRBJ2-1,TRBV14
CASSLPGRGRLQYF,TGTGCCAGCAGCTTGCCTGGCCGGGGACGGCTGCAGTATTTT,-,-,TRBJ2-3,TRBV5-6
CASSRRDSYNEQFF,TGTGCCAGCAGTCGAAGGGACAGCTACAATGAGCAGTTCTTC,-,TRBD1,TRBJ2-1,TRBV6-2/TRBV6-3
CATSDWGGTEAFF,TGTGCCACCAGTGATTGGGGTGGCACTGAAGCTTTCTTT,-,-,TRBJ1-1,TRBV24-1
CASSLSPPYEQYF,TGTGCCAGCAGTTTATCGCCTCCCTACGAGCAGTACTTC,many,-,TRBJ2-7,TRBV28
CSARVASGSQEGSYQETQYF,TGCAGTGCTAGAGTAGCTAGCGGGAGTCAAGAGGGATCGTACCAAGAGACCCAGTACTTC,-,TRBD2,TRBJ2-5,TRBV20-1
CATSDSIGLAVNNEQFF,TGTGCCACCAGTGATTCTATCGGACTAGCGGTGAATAATGAGCAGTTCTTC,many,TRBD2,TRBJ2-1,TRBV24-1
CATSRETSGRETQYF,TGTGCCACCAGCAGAGAAACTAGCGGGAGGGAGACCCAGTACTTC,few,TRBD2,TRBJ2-5,TRBV15
CSARGLERPTAYEQYF,TGCAGTGCTAGAGGGTTGGAGCGGCCGACAGCCTACGAGCAGTACTTC,-,-,TRBJ2-7,TRBV20-1
CATSDNEQDTQYF,TGTGCCACCAGTGATAATGAGCAAGATACGCAGTATTTT,few,-,TRBJ2-3,TRBV24-1
CAATGGGQGGTYNEQCF,TGTGCCGCCACGGGAGGGGGACAGGGAGGCACCTACAATGAGCAGTGCTTC,-,-,TRBJ2-1,TRBV10-3
CSVTSSLSGVTDTQYF,TGCAGCGTTACCTCAAGTTTGTCAGGGGTTACAGATACGCAGTATTTT,few,-,TRBJ2-3,TRBV29-1
CASSPWSAGAQEQFF,TGTGCCAGCAGCCCGTGGTCGGCGGGGGCTCAGGAGCAGTTCTTC,many,-,TRBJ2-1,TRBV7-8
CSVEGRENYGYTF,TGCAGCGTTGAAGGTCGAGAAAACTATGGCTACACCTTC,-,-,TRBJ1-2,TRBV29-1
CASSSGQGGSPLHF,TGCGCCAGCAGCTCGGGACAAGGTGGTTCACCCCTCCACTTT,-,-,TRBJ1-6,TRBV5-1
CSVGLGGAGDTQYF,TGCAGCGTGGGGTTGGGGGGCGCGGGAGATACGCAGTATTTT,few,-,TRBJ2-3,TRBV29-1
CSARGVTYEQYF,TGCAGTGCTAGAGGGGTAACCTACGAGCAGTACTTC,-,-,TRBJ2-7,TRBV20-1
CATSGAEDEKLFF,TGTGCCACCAGTGGGGCCGAGGATGAAAAACTGTTTTTT,-,-,TRBJ1-4,TRBV24-1
CASTDPGGAQFF,TGTGCCAGCACCGATCCTGGGGGAGCTCAGTTCTTC,-,-,TRBJ2-1,TRBV12-3/TRBV12-4
CASSPPGWTGGRSGANVLTF,TGTGCCAGCAGCCCACCGGGGTGGACAGGGGGAAGATCTGGGGCCAACGTCCTGACTTTC,few,TRBD1,TRBJ2-6,TRBV5-6
CASSARRLIYLTQGGELFF,TGTGCCAGCAGCGCTAGACGTCTAATTTACCTTACACAGGGCGGGGAGCTGTTTTTT,-,-,TRBJ2-2,TRBV7-8
CASSFWGTPTNEKLFF,TGTGCCAGCAGTTTTTGGGGGACACCAACTAATGAAAAACTGTTTTTT,-,-,TRBJ1-4,TRBV28
CASSGNTGELFF,TGTGCCAGCAGTGGAAACACCGGGGAGCTGTTTTTT,-,-,TRBJ2-2,TRBV11-3
CASRQIRDSGRETQYF,TGTGCCAGCAGGCAGATCCGGGACTCGGGACGAGAGACCCAGTACTTC,-,-,TRBJ2-5,TRBV7-2
CASSLDSGRSGEQFF,TGTGCCAGCAGCTTAGATAGCGGGAGGTCGGGTGAGCAGTTCTTC,-,TRBD2,TRBJ2-1,TRBV7-9
CVTSRDPPPTRNSYEQYF,TGTGTCACCAGCAGAGATCCACCCCCTACGCGGAACTCCTACGAGCAGTACTTC,-,-,TRBJ2-7,TRBV15
CSAGPFAGTDNEQFF,TGCAGTGCTGGCCCTTTCGCGGGGACGGACAATGAGCAGTTCTTC,few,-,TRBJ2-1,TRBV20-1
CSVEELAGDYNEQYF,TGCAGCGTTGAAGAGCTAGCGGGAGATTACAATGAGCAGTACTTC,-,TRBD2,TRBJ2-4,TRBV29-1
CASSFQDNEQYF,TGTGCCAGCAGTTTTCAGGACAATGAGCAGTACTTC,-,-,TRBJ2-5,TRBV12-3/TRBV12-4
CSAIKGNQPQHF,TGCAGTGCTATTAAGGGAAATCAGCCCCAGCATTTT,-,-,TRBJ1-5,TRBV20-1
CASSDSLGGSGNTEAFF,TGTGCCAGCAGTGATTCCCTGGGGGGGTCGGGGAACACTGAAGCTTTCTTT,few,-,TRBJ1-1,TRBV25-1
CASSLGARLETQYF,TGTGCCAGCAGCTTAGGTGCTAGGCTGGAGACCCAGTACTTC,-,-,TRBJ2-5,TRBV11-2
CASSPSSKSLSKSYNEQFF,TGTGCCAGCAGCCCTTCGTCGAAAAGTTTATCTAAGTCCTACAATGAGCAGTTCTTC,-,-,TRBJ2-1,TRBV11-2
CASSSTFSSYNEQYF,TGTGCCAGCAGCTCGACTTTCTCTTCCTACAATGAGCAGTACTTC,-,-,TRBJ2-5,TRBV7-2
CASSLPRGPGEQYF,TGTGCCAGCAGCTTACCCCGTGGCCCGGGGGAGCAGTACTTC,-,-,TRBJ2-7,TRBV11-3
CASSVEGVEDQPQHF,TGTGCCAGCAGTGTGGAGGGTGTAGAGGATCAGCCCCAGCATTTT,few,-,TRBJ1-5,TRBV6-1
CASTGQPDRSPLHF,TGTGCCAGTACCGGACAGCCCGATAGGTCACCCCTCCACTTT,-,-,TRBJ1-6,TRBV5-5
CASSPTRSTEAFF,TGTGCCAGCAGTCCGACAAGGTCCACTGAAGCTTTCTTT,few,-,TRBJ1-1,TRBV12-3/TRBV12-4
CSAALSEDEQFF,TGCAGTGCCGCCCTTAGCGAGGATGAGCAGTTCTTC,few,-,TRBJ2-1,TRBV20-1
CASSQGVLQETQYF,TGTGCCAGCAGCCAAGGGGTCCTCCAAGAGACCCAGTACTTC,-,-,TRBJ2-5,TRBV4-2
CASSQGAGDNEQYF,TGTGCCAGCTCACAGGGGGCGGGAGACAATGAGCAGTACTTC,-,-,TRBJ2-5,TRBV18
CASRAGARETQYF,TGTGCCAGCAGGGCGGGGGCGCGAGAGACCCAGTACTTC,-,-,TRBJ2-5,TRBV13